The 20 T cell receptor beta chains below all came from one sample that was sequenced in a study of T-cell reconstitution after alpha-beta-depleted transplantation in children (dated by TCRdb to between 2015 and 2016). Taken with the paper, the label for treatment or condition translates to: allogeneic hematopoietic cell transplantation with graft depleted of TCRalphabeta T cells and CD19 B cells. Libraries came from PCR. The data were produced on an Illumina HiSeq 2500. To normalize quantification of the TCRbeta repertoire, the TCR libraries were built with molecular barcoding that relied on unique molecular identifiers. The public reads were run again by TCRdb, first through fastp at Q25 and then through MiXCR, and only productive beta chains were kept. Entries that share a CDR3 protein sequence are merged under the most common genes and DNA. This sample is represented by 90,000 to 100,000 distinct CDR3 sequences; about 25% of them were singletons. 20% to 25% of the sample rests with the top ten.

The sequencing used PBMCs, collected before TCRalphabeta/CD19-depleted stem cell transplant. The receptors come from a boy aged 2 to 9 with acute lymphoblastic leukemia, due to receive a stem cell transplant.

This clonotype was seen more than once but under ten times. V and J are TRBV7-3 and TRBJ1-1; D perhaps matches TRBD1 (6 bases). The CDR3 is 13 residues long. Germline values: CDR1 SGHTA, CDR2 FQGTGA. Trimming cost V 6 bases and J 5 bases, with 13 bases left between them. The chain's CDR3 is CASSLAQGTEAFF. Written as DNA, the CDR3 is TGTGCCAGCAGTCTTGCCCAGGGGACTGAAGCTTTCTTT.

The V and J genes are TRBV5-1 and TRBJ2-3; no firm D call. The CDR3 is 15 amino acids. Trimming removed 6 bases from V and 2 bases from J, with 16 bases in between. Germline-derived CDR1 and CDR2 are SGHRS and YFSETQ. CDR3 bases: TGCGCCAGCACCCAGAGACAAGACTCCACAGATACGCAGTATTTT. Its protein product is CASTQRQDSTDTQYF.

This clonotype has a handful of counts. The CDR3 DNA reads TGTGCCAGCAGCCTAAGCGGAGAGGGTAATGAGCAGTTCTTC. It translates to CASSLSGEGNEQFF. The rearrangement uses TRBV12-3 or TRBV12-4 and TRBJ2-1, with a weak D call TRBD2 (5 bases). With 6 bases removed from V and 7 bases from J, the gap between germline ends came to 16 bases. This CDR3 spans 14 amino acids.

This clonotype was found a few times. This sequence joins TRBV27 and TRBJ2-2; 12 positions agree with TRBD2. V lost 7 bases to trimming and J lost 5 bases; unmatched junction nucleotides: 5. Germline V CDR1 and CDR2: MNHEY, SMNVEV (reference sequence). This CDR3 spans 15 amino acids. The CDR3 nucleotides read TGTGCCAGCAACGCACTAGCGGGAGGAACCGGGGAGCTGTTTTTT. Encoded protein: CASNALAGGTGELFF.

The table lists this clonotype with a few counts. The chain has TRBV2 and TRBJ2-1; D gene ambiguous. V gave up 5 bases and J gave up 10 bases, with 9 bases separating them. The CDR3 covers 11 residues. Germline V gene lookup returns CDR1 SNHLY and CDR2 FYNNEI. The CDR3 region is CASSRSLEQFF. DNA for the CDR3: TGTGCCAGCAGTCGCAGCTTGGAGCAGTTCTTC.

This clonotype was counted only a few times. This rearrangement joins TRBV15 to TRBJ2-3; 7 nucleotides line up with TRBD2. CDR3 length: 15 residues. Germline V lookup: CDR1 LNHNV, CDR2 YYDKDF (reference sequence). CDR3 nucleotide sequence: TGTGTCTTTTCCCCTAGCGGAGCTCCTACAGATACGCAGTATTTT. This sequence encodes CVFSPSGAPTDTQYF.

V gene TRBV3-1 combines with J gene TRBJ1-3; TRBD1 is a possible D gene (5 bases). Germline V gene lookup returns CDR1 LGHDT and CDR2 YNNKEL (reference sequence). CDR3 length: 14 amino acids. Trimming stripped 2 bases from V and 6 bases from J, with 11 bases between. Written as DNA, the CDR3 is TGTGCCAGCAGCCAAACGACAGCTGCAAACACCATATATTTT. This gives the protein CASSQTTAANTIYF. Filled out from reference TRBV3-1 and TRBJ1-3, the complete variable domain reads DTAVSQTPKYLVTQMGNDKSIKCEQNLGHDTMYWYKQDSKKFLKIMFSYNNKELIINETVPNRFSPKSPDKAHLNLHINSLELGDSAVYFCASSQTTAANTIYFGEGSWLTVV.

The chain carries TRBV29-1 and TRBJ2-1; 7 nucleotides agree with TRBD2. Trimming at V came to 8 bases and at J to 9 bases, leaving 22 bases not matched to a gene. Germline V gives CDR1 SQVTM, CDR2 ANQGSEA. The CDR3 totals 16 residues. The CDR3 region has the DNA TGCAGCTCCCCGGGCTGGGGAGGGGCCCAAGGGTCTGAGCAGTTCTTC. Its protein is CSSPGWGGAQGSEQFF.

This clonotype was recorded a few times. The V call is TRBV7-9, the J call TRBJ2-2, with a possible D match to TRBD2 (5 bases). Germline-derived CDR1 and CDR2 are SEHNR and FQNEAQ (reference sequence). The CDR3 loop spans 14 amino acids. The V end was cut by 3 bases, the J end by 4 bases, with 9 bases between. DNA of the CDR3: TGTGCCAGCAGCTTCCGGGATTCCACCGGGGAGCTGTTTTTT. Its protein is CASSFRDSTGELFF.

The chain couples TRBV12-3 or TRBV12-4 to TRBJ2-1, with D possibly TRBD1 on 5 matching bases. This CDR3 has 13 residues. Trimming cost V 6 bases and J 8 bases, with 14 bases left between them. CDR3: CASSYRTIDEQFF. CDR3 bases: TGTGCCAGCAGCTACCGGACAATCGATGAGCAGTTCTTC.

This clonotype has only a few counts. CDR3 DNA: TGTGCCACCGCCCGGGATGGGGCCAAAAACATTCAGTACTTC. This translates into CATARDGAKNIQYF. The V and J genes are TRBV12-3 or TRBV12-4 and TRBJ2-4; D might be TRBD2 (5 bases). CDR3 length: 14 amino acids. Trimming took off 10 bases at V and 1 base at J, with 14 bases between the two ends.

The chain employs TRBV29-1 and TRBJ1-1, with no clear D. V gave up 6 bases and J gave up 12 bases, with 17 bases separating them. Germline V gives CDR1 SQVTM, CDR2 ANQGSEA. This CDR3 is 11 amino acids long. In nucleotides, the CDR3 is TGCAGCGTCCTCAGACCCACTGGGACTTTCTTT. It yields the protein CSVLRPTGTFF. Together with reference TRBV29-1 and TRBJ1-1, the CDR3 gives the full variable domain: SAVISQKPSRDICQRGTSLTIQCQVDSQVTMMFWYRQQPGQSLTLIATANQGSEATYESGFVIDKFPISRPNLTFSTLTVSNMSPEDSSIYLCSVLRPTGTFFGQGTRLTVV.

The V gene is TRBV24-1, the J gene TRBJ2-3, with D unclear. The CDR3 is 16 amino acids. V was shortened by 5 bases and J by 2 bases, with 16 bases between the two germline ends. Germline V gene sequence: CDR1 KGHDR, CDR2 SFDVKD. The CDR3 nucleotides read TGTGCCACCAGTGGCGAGACGACCCTGACCACAGATACGCAGTATTTT. It translates to CATSGETTLTTDTQYF.

In this sample, this clonotype turned up a few times. This sequence joins TRBV6-1 and TRBJ2-4; weak D call: TRBD1 (6 bases). Germline lookup yields CDR1 MNHNS and CDR2 SASEGT. The ends were cut back, 4 bases at V and 0 bases at J, with 13 bases in the middle. CDR3 length: 16 residues. DNA for the CDR3: TGTGCCAGCAGTGTACAGGGTTTAGGAGCCAAAAACATTCAGTACTTC. Residues: CASSVQGLGAKNIQYF.

This sequence joins TRBV14 and TRBJ2-5; TRBD1 might be the D (5 bases). The V and J ends lost 1 base and 5 bases respectively, with 8 bases between them. The CDR3 length is 13 residues. Germline CDR1 is SGHDN and CDR2 is FVKESK. The CDR3 region is CASSQVAGETQYF. The CDR3 DNA reads TGTGCCAGCAGCCAAGTGGCAGGGGAGACCCAGTACTTC.

This clonotype occurred a few times. This chain joins TRBV18 and TRBJ2-5, with a tentative D call TRBD2 (6 bases). V dropped 1 base and J dropped 5 bases, with 23 bases sitting between them. The germline V gene has CDR1 KGHSH and CDR2 LQKENI. The CDR3 spans 18 residues. The CDR3 protein is CASSPRNSGGARAETQYF. DNA for the CDR3: TGTGCCAGCTCACCACGTAATAGCGGAGGGGCCCGGGCGGAGACCCAGTACTTC.

The J gene is TRBJ2-7, the V gene TRBV28, with TRBD2 identical over 8 bases. CDR1 is MDHEN, CDR2 SYDVKM, per germline. V gave up 6 bases and J gave up 6 bases; unmatched junction bases: 10. The CDR3 is 14 residues long. The CDR3 sequence is CASRLLAEGREQYF. CDR3 bases: TGTGCCAGCAGGCTACTAGCGGAGGGACGCGAGCAGTACTTC.

This clonotype turned up a few times. The J gene is TRBJ2-3, the V gene TRBV5-5; 11 bases line up with TRBD2. The CDR3 runs 13 residues. CDR1 is SGHKS, CDR2 YYEKEE, per germline (reference sequence). The trim removed 4 bases at V and 14 bases at J, leaving 9 bases unmatched. The CDR3 region is CASSGQGTSGVYF. DNA of the CDR3: TGTGCCAGCAGCGGCCAAGGGACTAGCGGAGTGTATTTT.

This clonotype has only a few counts. This chain links TRBV29-1 with TRBJ2-1; 9 bases line up with TRBD2. This CDR3 has 16 amino acids. V dropped 1 base and J dropped 4; count of bases not matched to a gene: 8. Per germline, CDR1 SQVTM and CDR2 ANQGSEA. The CDR3 coding sequence is TGCAGCGTTGAAGGCTTCCCGGGACTAGCATACAATGAGCAGTTCTTC. Amino acids: CSVEGFPGLAYNEQFF.

The chain carries TRBV20-1 and TRBJ1-2; D is unclear. The CDR3 runs 12 residues. The V gene lost 6 bases and the J gene lost 5 bases, with 13 bases spanning the gap. CDR1 and CDR2 (germline): DFQATT, SNEGSKA (reference sequence). The CDR3 sequence: CSATGVGYGYTF. The CDR3, as DNA: TGCAGTGCAACCGGGGTAGGGTATGGCTACACCTTC.